The T cell receptor (beta chain) described here comes from a study of beta chain features in type 1 diabetes. Purities over 98% were achieved in all sorted populations. This clone was observed a few times. Of the isolated RNA, all was reverse transcribed, and so the sequenced material was expressed TCRB transcripts. Measured with immunoSEQ multiplex PCR; TCRdb has only the in-frame clones, and not every one. In the table there are hundreds of thousands of clones, 11% of which are singletons. V shed 3 bases and J 13 bases; nucleotides not matched to a gene: 8. This CDR3 spans 12 amino acids. The germline V gene encodes CDR1 MNHEY and CDR2 SMNVEV (reference sequence).

The TCR originated in a young woman in good health. The sample comprised naive CD4+ T cells from blood. The V and J genes are TRBV27 and TRBJ2-7, with 8 bases that match TRBD1. CDR3: CASSFSGQGFYF. The CDR3 region has the DNA TGTGCCAGCAGTTTTTCAGGACAGGGCTTTTACTTC.